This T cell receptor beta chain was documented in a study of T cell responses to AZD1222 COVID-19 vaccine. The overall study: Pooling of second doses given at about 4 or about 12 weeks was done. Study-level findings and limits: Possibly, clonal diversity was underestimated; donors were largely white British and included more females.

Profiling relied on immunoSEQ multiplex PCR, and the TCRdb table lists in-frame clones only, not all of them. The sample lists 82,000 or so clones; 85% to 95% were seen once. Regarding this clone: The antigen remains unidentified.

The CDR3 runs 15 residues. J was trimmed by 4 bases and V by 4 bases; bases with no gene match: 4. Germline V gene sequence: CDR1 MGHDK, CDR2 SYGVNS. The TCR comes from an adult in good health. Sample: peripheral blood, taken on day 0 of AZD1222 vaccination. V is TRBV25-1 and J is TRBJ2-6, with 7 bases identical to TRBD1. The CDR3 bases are TGTGCCAGCAGTGGGAGACAGGGAGGGGCCAACGTCCTGACTTTC. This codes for CASSGRQGGANVLTF.